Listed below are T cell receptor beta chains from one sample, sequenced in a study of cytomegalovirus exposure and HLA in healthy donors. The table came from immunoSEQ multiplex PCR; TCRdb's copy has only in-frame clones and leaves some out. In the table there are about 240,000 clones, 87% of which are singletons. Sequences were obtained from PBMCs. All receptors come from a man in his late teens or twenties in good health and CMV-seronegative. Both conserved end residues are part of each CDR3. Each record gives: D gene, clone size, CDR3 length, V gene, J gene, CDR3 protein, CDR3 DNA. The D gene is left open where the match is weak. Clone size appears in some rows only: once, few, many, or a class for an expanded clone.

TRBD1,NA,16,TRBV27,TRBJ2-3,CASSPHWTGGIDTQYF,TGTGCCAGCAGTCCACACTGGACAGGGGGCATCGATACGCAGTATTTT
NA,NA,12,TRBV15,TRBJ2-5,CATSIPRETQYF,TGTGCCACCAGCATCCCCAGGGAGACCCAGTACTTC
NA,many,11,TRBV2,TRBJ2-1,CASRDRTEQFF,TGTGCCAGCAGAGACAGAACTGAGCAGTTCTTC
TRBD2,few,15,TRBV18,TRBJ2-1,CASPGLAGARNEQFF,TGTGCCAGCCCGGGACTAGCGGGAGCTAGAAATGAGCAGTTCTTC
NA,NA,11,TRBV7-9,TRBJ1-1,CASIRQVEAFF,TGTGCCAGCATACGACAGGTTGAAGCTTTCTTT
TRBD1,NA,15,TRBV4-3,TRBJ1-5,CASSLRTGGGQPQHF,TGCGCCAGCAGCCTCAGGACAGGGGGCGGTCAGCCCCAGCATTTT
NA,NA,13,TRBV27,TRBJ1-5,CASSFGPNQPQHF,TGTGCCAGCAGTTTTGGGCCGAACCAGCCCCAGCATTTT
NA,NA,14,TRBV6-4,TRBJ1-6,CASSQGQGNSPLHF,TGTGCCAGCAGTCAGGGTCAGGGGAATTCACCCCTCCACTTT
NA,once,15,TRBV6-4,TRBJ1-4,CATLVPRGSSEKLFF,TGTGCCACCTTAGTCCCCAGGGGCAGTAGTGAAAAACTGTTTTTT
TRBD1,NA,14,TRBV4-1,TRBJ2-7,CASSLGQGNIEQYF,TGCGCCAGCAGCCTAGGACAGGGTAATATCGAGCAGTACTTC
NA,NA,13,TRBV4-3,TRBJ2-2,CASSQDSVGELFF,TGCGCCAGCAGCCAAGACAGTGTCGGGGAGCTGTTTTTT
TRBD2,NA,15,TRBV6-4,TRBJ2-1,CASSDELAGGGEQFF,TGTGCCAGCAGTGACGAGCTAGCGGGAGGCGGCGAGCAGTTCTTC
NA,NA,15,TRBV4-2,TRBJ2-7,CASSQVSTGTYEQYF,TGTGCCAGCAGCCAAGTGTCCACAGGGACCTACGAGCAGTACTTC
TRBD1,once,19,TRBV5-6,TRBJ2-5,CASSSPGDTRQGAWETQYF,TGTGCCAGCAGCTCCCCCGGTGACACGCGACAGGGGGCCTGGGAGACCCAGTACTTC
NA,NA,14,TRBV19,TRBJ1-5,CASTSGINQGGWHF,TGTGCCAGTACCTCAGGGATAAATCAAGGCGGTTGGCATTTT
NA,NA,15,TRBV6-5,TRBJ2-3,CATPFSESSTDTQYF,TGTGCCACCCCCTTCTCAGAATCTAGCACAGATACGCAGTATTTT
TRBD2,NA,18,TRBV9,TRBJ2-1,CASSVGLAGGPSYNEQFF,TGTGCCAGCAGCGTGGGGCTAGCGGGAGGCCCATCCTACAATGAGCAGTTCTTC
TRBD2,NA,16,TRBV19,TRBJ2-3,CASSQTSGSYTDTQYF,TGTGCCAGTAGTCAGACTAGCGGGTCATACACAGATACGCAGTATTTT
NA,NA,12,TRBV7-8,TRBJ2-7,CASSPRSYEQYF,TGTGCCAGCAGCCCACGGTCCTACGAGCAGTACTTC
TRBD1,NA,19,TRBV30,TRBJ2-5,CAWKWTGGFNSLGQETQYF,TGTGCCTGGAAATGGACAGGGGGCTTTAACAGCCTGGGCCAAGAGACCCAGTACTTC
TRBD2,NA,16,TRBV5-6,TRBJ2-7,CASSLAPSGSSYEQYF,TGTGCCAGCAGCTTGGCCCCTAGCGGAAGCTCCTACGAGCAGTACTTC
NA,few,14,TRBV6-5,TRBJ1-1,CASSLGTGDTEAFF,TGTGCCAGCAGCCTAGGGACGGGGGACACTGAAGCTTTCTTT
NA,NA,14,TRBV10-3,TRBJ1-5,CATTDNRSNQPQHF,TGTGCCACGACGGATAACAGGTCCAATCAGCCCCAGCATTTT
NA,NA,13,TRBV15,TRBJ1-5,CATSRDANQPQHF,TGTGCCACCAGCAGAGATGCGAATCAGCCCCAGCATTTT
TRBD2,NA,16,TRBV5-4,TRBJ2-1,CASSLDGTSVGNEQFF,TGTGCCAGCAGCTTGGATGGGACTAGCGTAGGCAATGAGCAGTTCTTC
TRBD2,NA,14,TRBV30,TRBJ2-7,CACRLAGEPYEQYF,TGTGCCTGCCGATTAGCGGGAGAACCCTACGAGCAGTACTTC
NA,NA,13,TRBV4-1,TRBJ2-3,CASMGGIPDTQYF,TGCGCCAGCATGGGAGGAATTCCAGATACGCAGTATTTT
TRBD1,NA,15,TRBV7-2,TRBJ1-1,CASSFTGGEDTEAFF,TGTGCCAGCAGCTTTACAGGGGGCGAGGACACTGAAGCTTTCTTT
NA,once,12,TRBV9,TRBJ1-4,CASSPSNEKLFF,TGTGCCAGCTCCCCCTCCAATGAAAAACTGTTTTTT
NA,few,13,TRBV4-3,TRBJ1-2,CASSLREDYGYTF,TGCGCCAGCAGCCTCAGGGAGGACTATGGCTACACCTTC
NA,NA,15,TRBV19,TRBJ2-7,CASKWAAGPSYEQYF,TGTGCCAGTAAATGGGCGGCGGGCCCATCCTACGAGCAGTACTTC
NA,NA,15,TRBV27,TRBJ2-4,CASRHDSLAKNIQYF,TGTGCCAGCAGGCACGACAGTCTAGCCAAAAACATTCAGTACTTC
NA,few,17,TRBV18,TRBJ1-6,CASSPPDRGANNSPLHF,TGTGCCAGCTCACCACCTGATCGGGGGGCGAATAATTCACCCCTCCACTTT
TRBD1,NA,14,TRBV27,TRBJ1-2,CASRFIDRDDGYTF,TGTGCCAGCAGATTCATTGACAGGGATGATGGCTACACCTTC
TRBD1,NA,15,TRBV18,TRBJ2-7,CASSLPGTGSYEQYF,TGTGCCAGCTCACTACCCGGGACAGGGTCCTACGAGCAGTACTTC
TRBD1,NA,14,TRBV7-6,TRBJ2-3,CASSSGQGTDTQYF,TGTGCCAGCAGCTCTGGACAGGGAACAGATACGCAGTATTTT
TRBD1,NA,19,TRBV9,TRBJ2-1,CASSAWTDPGQGALGEQFF,TGTGCCAGCAGCGCCTGGACGGACCCGGGACAGGGGGCGTTAGGTGAGCAGTTCTTC